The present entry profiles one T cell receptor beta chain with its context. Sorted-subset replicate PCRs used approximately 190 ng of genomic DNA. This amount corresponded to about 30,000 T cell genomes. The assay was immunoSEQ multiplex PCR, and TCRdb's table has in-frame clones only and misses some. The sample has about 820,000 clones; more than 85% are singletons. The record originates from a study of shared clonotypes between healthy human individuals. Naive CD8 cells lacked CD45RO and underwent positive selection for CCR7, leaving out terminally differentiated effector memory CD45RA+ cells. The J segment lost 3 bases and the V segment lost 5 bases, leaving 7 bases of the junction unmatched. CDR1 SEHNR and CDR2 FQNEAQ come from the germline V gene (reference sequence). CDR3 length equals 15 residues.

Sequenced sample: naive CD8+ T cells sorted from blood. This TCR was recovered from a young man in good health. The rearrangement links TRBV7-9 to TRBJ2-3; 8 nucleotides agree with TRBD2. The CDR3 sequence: CASSPHSGKTDTQYF. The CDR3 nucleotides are TGTGCCAGCAGCCCTCATAGCGGGAAAACAGATACGCAGTATTTT.